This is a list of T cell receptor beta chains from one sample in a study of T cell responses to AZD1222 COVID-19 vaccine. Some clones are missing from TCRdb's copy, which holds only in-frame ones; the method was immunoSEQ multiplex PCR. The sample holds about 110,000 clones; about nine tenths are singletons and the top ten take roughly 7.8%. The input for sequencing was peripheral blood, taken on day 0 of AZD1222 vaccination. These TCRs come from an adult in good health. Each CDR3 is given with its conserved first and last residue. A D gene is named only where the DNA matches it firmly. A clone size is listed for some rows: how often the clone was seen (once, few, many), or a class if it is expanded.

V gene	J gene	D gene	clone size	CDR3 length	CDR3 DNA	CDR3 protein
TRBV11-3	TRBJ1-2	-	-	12	TGTGCCAGCAGCTTAGACAGCTATGGCTACACCTTC	CASSLDSYGYTF
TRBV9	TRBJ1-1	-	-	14	TGTGCCAGCAGCGTAGGGGGAGGGGGCACTGAAGCTTTCTTT	CASSVGGGGTEAFF
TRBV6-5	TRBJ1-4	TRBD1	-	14	TGTGCCAGCAGTTCGACAGGGGGCGGTGAAAAACTGTTTTTT	CASSSTGGGEKLFF
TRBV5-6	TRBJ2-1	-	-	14	TGTGCCAGCAGCTTGAGGGGCTGGGTCAATGAGCAGTTCTTC	CASSLRGWVNEQFF
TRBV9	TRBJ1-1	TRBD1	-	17	TGTGCCAGCAGCGTAGGAATCCGGGACAGGCAGAACACTGAAGCTTTCTTT	CASSVGIRDRQNTEAFF
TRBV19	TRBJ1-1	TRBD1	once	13	TGTGCCAGTAGTCCGACAGGGAGCACTGAAGCTTTCTTT	CASSPTGSTEAFF
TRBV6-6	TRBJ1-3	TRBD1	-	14	TGTGCCAGCAGTGGGACAGGGGCTGGAAACACCATATATTTT	CASSGTGAGNTIYF
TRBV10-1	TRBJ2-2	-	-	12	TGCGCCAGCAGTGACAGCACCGGGGAGCTGTTTTTT	CASSDSTGELFF
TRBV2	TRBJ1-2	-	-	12	TGTGCCAGCAGTGGGGGGGGCTATGGCTACACCTTC	CASSGGGYGYTF
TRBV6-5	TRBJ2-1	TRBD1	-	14	TGTGCCAGCAGGCCTGACAGGGGCCCCAATGAGCAGTTCTTC	CASRPDRGPNEQFF
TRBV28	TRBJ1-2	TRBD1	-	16	TGTGCAAGTACAGGGGGGACAGGGGGCTTTAACTATGGCTACACCTTC	CASTGGTGGFNYGYTF
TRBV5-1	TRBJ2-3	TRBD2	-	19	TGCGCCAGCAGCTTGATCCCCGGGACTAGCGGGACTAGCACAGATACGCAGTATTTT	CASSLIPGTSGTSTDTQYF
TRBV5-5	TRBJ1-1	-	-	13	TGTGCCAGCTTGGGGGGCCAGAACACTGAAGCTTTCTTT	CASLGGQNTEAFF
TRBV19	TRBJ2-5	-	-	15	TGTGCCAGTAGTCCGTGGACACATGGGGCGGAGACCCAGTACTTC	CASSPWTHGAETQYF
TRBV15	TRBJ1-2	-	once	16	TGTGCCACCAGCAGAGGTCTCGGGGGCGCGGTCTATGGCTACACCTTC	CATSRGLGGAVYGYTF
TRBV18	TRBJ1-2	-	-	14	TGTGCCAGCTCACCAATAGAAAGGAACTATGGCTACACCTTC	CASSPIERNYGYTF
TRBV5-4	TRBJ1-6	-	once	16	TGTGCCAGCAGCTTGTCGGCCGGCTTAAGGGATTCACCCCTCCACTTT	CASSLSAGLRDSPLHF
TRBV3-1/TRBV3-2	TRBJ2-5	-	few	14	TGTGCCAGCAGCCAAACTAGAACCGAGGAGACCCAGTACTTC	CASSQTRTEETQYF
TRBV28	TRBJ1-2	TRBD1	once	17	TGTGCCAGCAGTTTACCGGGACAGGGGGCCCTATACTATGGCTACACCTTC	CASSLPGQGALYYGYTF
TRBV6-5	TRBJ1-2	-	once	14	TGTGCCAGCAGTTACAGGGAAGATAACTATGGCTACACCTTC	CASSYREDNYGYTF
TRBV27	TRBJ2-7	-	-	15	TGTGCCAGCAGTTTATCGGGGACGGCTGCCTACGAGCAGTACTTC	CASSLSGTAAYEQYF
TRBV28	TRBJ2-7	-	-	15	TGTGCCAGCAGCGCCGGGACGGCGAGCTCCTACGAGCAGTACTTC	CASSAGTASSYEQYF
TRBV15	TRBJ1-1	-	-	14	TGTGCCACCAGCTTCCCCGGGGGAGGCACTGAAGCTTTCTTT	CATSFPGGGTEAFF
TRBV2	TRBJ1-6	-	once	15	TGTGCCAGCCGGGGTCCAGGGGAAATTGATTCACCCCTCCACTTT	CASRGPGEIDSPLHF
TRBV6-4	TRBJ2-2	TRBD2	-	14	TGTGCCAGCAGTGAGGGGGGGGAGACCGGGGAGCTGTTTTTT	CASSEGGETGELFF
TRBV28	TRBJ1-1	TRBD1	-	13	TGTGCCAGCAAAATACAGGGGGACACTGAAGCTTTCTTT	CASKIQGDTEAFF
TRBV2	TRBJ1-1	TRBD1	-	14	TGTGCCAGCCACCGACAGGGGGCGAACACTGAAGCTTTCTTT	CASHRQGANTEAFF
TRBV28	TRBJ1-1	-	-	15	TGTGCCAGCAGCTCCTCCAGGGTAAGGAACACTGAAGCTTTCTTT	CASSSSRVRNTEAFF
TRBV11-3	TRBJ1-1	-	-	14	TGTGCCAGCAGCTTAGCCGGGAGGAACACTGAAGCTTTCTTT	CASSLAGRNTEAFF
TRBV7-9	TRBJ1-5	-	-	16	TGTGCCAGCAGCGACGGCGAGCGGACACCTTATCAGCCCCAGCATTTT	CASSDGERTPYQPQHF
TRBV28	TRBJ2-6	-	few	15	TGTGCCAGCAGTTTAGCAGGGGACGGGGCCAACGTCCTGACTTTC	CASSLAGDGANVLTF
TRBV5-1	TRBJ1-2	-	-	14	TGCGCCAGCAGCCCCTCTCCCTCCCTCTATGGCTACACCTTC	CASSPSPSLYGYTF
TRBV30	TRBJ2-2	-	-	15	TGTGCCTGGACCCGGGACTTGGACTACACCGGGGAGCTGTTTTTT	CAWTRDLDYTGELFF